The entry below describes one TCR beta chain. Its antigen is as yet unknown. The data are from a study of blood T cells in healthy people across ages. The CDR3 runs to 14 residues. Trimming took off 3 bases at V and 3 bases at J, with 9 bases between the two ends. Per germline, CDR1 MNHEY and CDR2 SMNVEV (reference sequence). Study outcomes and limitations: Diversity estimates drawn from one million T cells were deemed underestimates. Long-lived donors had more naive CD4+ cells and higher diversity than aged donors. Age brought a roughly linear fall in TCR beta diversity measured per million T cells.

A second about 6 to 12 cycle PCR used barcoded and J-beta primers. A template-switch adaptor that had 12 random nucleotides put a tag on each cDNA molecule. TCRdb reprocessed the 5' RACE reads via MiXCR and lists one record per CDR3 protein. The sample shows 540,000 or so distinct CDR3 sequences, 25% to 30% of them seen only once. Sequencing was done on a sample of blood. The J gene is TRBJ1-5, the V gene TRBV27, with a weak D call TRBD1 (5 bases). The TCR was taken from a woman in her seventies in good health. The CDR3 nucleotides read TGTGCCAGCAGTTTGCAGGGACCCAATCAGCCCCAGCATTTT. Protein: CASSLQGPNQPQHF.